This record looks at one T cell receptor (beta chain) sequence and its context. Its cognate antigen is unknown. The entry originates in a study of T cells in women clearing cervical HPV infection. Study background: Controls gave blood once infection was undetectable; cases at lesion identification.

Whole-study results and caveats: CIN3+ cases had significantly higher TCR repertoire richness than controls, but evenness did not differ. It is unknown whether associations predate infection; no effector/memory or HPV-specific sorting.

Sequencing was performed with immunoSEQ multiplex PCR; in TCRdb, only in-frame clones are kept and a portion is missing. Its listing shows 9,000 to 15,000 clones. The sequencing sample was made of blood buffy coat. The source of this sequence is a woman between 18 and 70 years old with a cervical HPV16 infection that either progressed to CIN3+ or cleared (not recorded which).

CDR3 amino acids: CASSPRSTSEGSIRVGDEQFF. Partial CDR3 DNA: TGTGCCAGCAGCCCCCGTTCGACTAGCGAGGGTTCCATTAGGGTTGGCGATGAG. The chain links TRBV4-2 to TRBJ2-1; 8 bases are a match to TRBD2. The read is 3 residues too short to cover the CDR3 end, so that end is filled in from the germline J gene. This CDR3 comprises 21 residues. V was pared by 4 bases and J by 8 bases, with 28 bases of the junction left unmatched. Germline-derived CDR1 and CDR2 are LGHNA and YNFKEQ.